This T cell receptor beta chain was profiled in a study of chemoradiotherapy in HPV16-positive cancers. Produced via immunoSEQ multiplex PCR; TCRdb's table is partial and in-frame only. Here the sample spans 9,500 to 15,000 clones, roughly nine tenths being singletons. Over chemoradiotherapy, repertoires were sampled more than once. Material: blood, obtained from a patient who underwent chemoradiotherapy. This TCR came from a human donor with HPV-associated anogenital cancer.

The CDR3 DNA sequence: TGTGCTAGTGGTTTGGTACTGGGGGACATGAACACTGAAGCTTTCTTT. It yields the protein CASGLVLGDMNTEAFF. The V and J genes are TRBV12-5 and TRBJ1-1, with D possibly matching TRBD1 (6 bases). The germline V and J ends were trimmed by 0 bases and 0 bases, with 11 bases remaining between them. CDR3 length: 16 residues. The germline gives CDR1 LGHNT, CDR2 FRNRAP.